This TCR beta chain was documented in a study of T cell changes during pregnancy in multiple sclerosis. Sequencing used immunoSEQ multiplex PCR; TCRdb keeps in-frame clones, though not all of them. The sample yields over 50,000 clones, 85% to 95% seen once. This clone was observed a single time. Germline CDR1 reads SGHTS; CDR2 reads YDEGEE. CDR3 length equals 16 residues. After removal of 1 base from V and 4 bases from J, the junction contained 8 bases not matched to a gene. The sequences come from CD4+ T cells from peripheral blood mononuclear cells, collected in the third trimester of pregnancy. The clonotype comes from a female donor with multiple sclerosis, enrolled in a pregnancy study. The chain combines TRBV5-8 with TRBJ2-1, with TRBD2 identical over 7 bases. The CDR3 here is CASSLYIAGLYNEQFF. In DNA, the CDR3 is TGTGCCAGCAGCTTGTACATAGCGGGCTTATACAATGAGCAGTTCTTC.